This T cell receptor beta chain was identified in a study of Ad26.COV2.S vaccination and SARS-CoV-2 variants. Clones were read by immunoSEQ multiplex PCR, and TCRdb kept only the in-frame ones, dropping some. The repertoire holds under 550,000 clones, with roughly 90% as singletons. Treatment specified: approximately 18 received Ad26.COV2.S at low or high dose, single or two shots; roughly 5 received placebo; per-sample allocation not given. Material that was analyzed had been drawn on day 63 after the first vaccine or placebo injection. Germline V gene lookup returns CDR1 LNHDA and CDR2 SQIVND (reference sequence). The CDR3 contains 12 residues. V dropped 2 bases and J dropped 5 bases, with 3 bases sitting between them.

This clonotype was sampled from a person between 18 and 65 years old who received the Ad26.COV2.S COVID-19 vaccine or a placebo. The starting material was peripheral blood, obtained in a trial of Ad26.COV2.S vaccine versus placebo. The genes are TRBV19 and TRBJ2-2; no clear D gene. DNA of the CDR3: TGTGCCAGTAGTATAATTACCGGGGAGCTGTTTTTT. Amino acid sequence: CASSIITGELFF.